This TCR beta chain appears in the sequencing data of a study of shared clonotypes between healthy human individuals. CDR1 is SEHNR, CDR2 FQNEAQ, per germline (reference sequence). This CDR3 is built from 15 residues. The V and J ends lost 3 bases and 2 bases, in that order; junction bases with no gene match: 3. This table comes from immunoSEQ multiplex PCR, and its TCRdb copy is limited to in-frame clones, with some not included. In the table there are more than 2 million clones, approximately 95% of which are singletons. The sequencing sample was made of naive CD4+ T cells sorted from blood. This sample's subset: CD45RA+ positively selected. This chain joins TRBV7-9 and TRBJ1-4; 7 nucleotides agree with TRBD1. This sequence originates from a man aged 18 to 30 in good health. DNA of the CDR3: TGTGCCAGCAGCTTGAACAGGGGTACTAATGAAAAACTGTTTTTT. It encodes CASSLNRGTNEKLFF.